Sequencing of this T cell receptor beta chain was carried out in a study of T-cell reconstitution after alpha-beta-depleted transplantation in children. General study findings and limits: At around two months after transplant, the alpha-beta T cells were reportedly derived from several hundred expanded clones that came from non-depleted graft cells.

As concerns this clonotype: Its antigen is unknown.

The CDR3 spans 15 residues. V shed 3 bases, J shed 5 bases, and the junction held 6 bases outside the gene matches. Germline-derived CDR1 and CDR2 are SGHTA and FQGNSA. The authors prepared the TCRbeta library with unique molecular identifiers. TCRdb passed the PCR reads through MiXCR, listing each CDR3 protein once. The sample lists roughly 400,000 distinct CDR3 sequences; 43% were seen once. This TCR derives from a girl aged 2 to 10 with aplastic anemia, due to receive a stem cell transplant. The source was PBMCs, collected before TCRalphabeta/CD19-depleted stem cell transplant. The V call is TRBV7-2, the J call TRBJ2-5; TRBD2 agrees at 10 bases. The CDR3 DNA is TGTGCCAGCAGCTTCCTCAGCGGGGGGGCGGAGACCCAGTACTTC. Translation: CASSFLSGGAETQYF.